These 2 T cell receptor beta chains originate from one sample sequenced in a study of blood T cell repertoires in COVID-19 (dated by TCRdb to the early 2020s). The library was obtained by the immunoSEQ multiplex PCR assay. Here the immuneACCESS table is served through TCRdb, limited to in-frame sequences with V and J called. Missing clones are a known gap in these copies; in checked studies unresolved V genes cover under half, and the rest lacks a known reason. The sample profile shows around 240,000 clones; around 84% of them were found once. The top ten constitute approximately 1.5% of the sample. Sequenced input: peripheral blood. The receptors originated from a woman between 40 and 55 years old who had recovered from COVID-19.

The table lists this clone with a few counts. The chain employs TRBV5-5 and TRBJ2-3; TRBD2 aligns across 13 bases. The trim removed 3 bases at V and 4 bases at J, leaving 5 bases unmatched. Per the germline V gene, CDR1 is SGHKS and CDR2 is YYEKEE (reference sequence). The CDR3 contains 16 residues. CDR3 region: CASSSGLAGASDTQYF. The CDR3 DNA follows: TGTGCCAGCAGCTCCGGACTAGCGGGGGCTTCAGATACGCAGTATTTT. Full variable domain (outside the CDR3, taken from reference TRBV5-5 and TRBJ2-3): DAGVTQSPTHLIKTRGQQVTLRCSPISGHKSVSWYQQVLGQGPQFIFQYYEKEERGRGNFPDRFSARQFPNYSSELNVNALLLGDSALYLCASSSGLAGASDTQYFGPGTRLTVL.

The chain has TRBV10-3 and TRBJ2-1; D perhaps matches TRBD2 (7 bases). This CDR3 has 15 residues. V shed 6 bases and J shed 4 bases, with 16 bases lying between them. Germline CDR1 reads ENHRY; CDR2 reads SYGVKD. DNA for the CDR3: TGTGCCATCAGCCTAGGGGGGGCCTCGTACAATGAGCAGTTCTTC. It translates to CAISLGGASYNEQFF.